The next 22 T cell receptor beta chains were all read from a single sample in a study of control samples from healthy donors and cancer patients. Assay used: immunoSEQ multiplex PCR; TCRdb lists only in-frame clones, some missing. Seen here are some 130,000 clones, roughly 91% observed once, and the top ten hold roughly 7.8%. The sample consisted of PBMCs. These TCRs come from a man between 50 and 59 years old with head and neck cancer.

This clone was observed a single time. The gene calls are TRBV24-1 and TRBJ2-3; TRBD1 matches at 10 bases. This CDR3 comprises 15 residues. Germline V CDR1 and CDR2: KGHDR, SFDVKD. J was trimmed by 6 bases and V by 2 bases; bases with no gene match: 4. This chain's CDR3 is CATSDYDRGLDTQYF. In DNA form, the CDR3 reads TGTGCCACCAGTGATTACGACAGGGGGCTGGATACGCAGTATTTT.

The V gene is TRBV24-1, the J gene TRBJ1-5; 9 bases agree with TRBD1. This CDR3 has 16 residues. The J segment lost 4 bases and the V segment lost 7 bases, leaving 10 bases of the junction unmatched. Germline loops: CDR1 KGHDR, CDR2 SFDVKD. CDR3 loop: CATRFPPGTGNQPQHF. Written as DNA, the CDR3 is TGTGCCACCAGATTTCCACCCGGGACAGGGAATCAGCCCCAGCATTTT.

The chain joins TRBV3-1 (or the pseudogene TRBV3-2) to TRBJ2-3; 9 bases fit TRBD2. Germline V CDR1 and CDR2: LGHDT, YNNKEL (reference sequence). The V and J ends lost 1 base and 2 bases, in that order; junction bases with no gene match: 7. The CDR3 totals 17 residues. The CDR3 reads CASSQGGLASHTDTQYF. The DNA of the CDR3 is TGTGCCAGCAGCCAAGGGGGACTAGCTTCACACACAGATACGCAGTATTTT.

J is TRBJ2-1 and V is TRBV11-2, with 7 positions matching TRBD1. CDR3 size: 16 residues. Germline trimming cut 7 bases from V and 6 bases from J; bases unmatched to any gene: 15. Germline lookup yields CDR1 SGHAT and CDR2 FQNNGV. The CDR3 region is CASNYLPGQKTNEQFF. The CDR3 region has the DNA TGTGCCAGCAATTATCTACCGGGACAGAAAACCAATGAGCAGTTCTTC.

This chain uses TRBV10-1 with TRBJ2-7; D is possibly TRBD1 (6 bases). The V gene's germline CDR1 is WNHNN and CDR2 SYGVQD (reference sequence). Trimming pared 7 bases from V and 6 bases from J, leaving 19 bases between. CDR3 length: 14 amino acids. The CDR3 DNA reads as TGCGCCAGCATCTCCGGACAGTCCACTACCGAGCAGTACTTC. This encodes CASISGQSTTEQYF.

This clone was counted only a few times. This chain connects TRBV7-9 to TRBJ1-4; D might be TRBD1 (6 bases). V was pared by 4 bases and J by 5 bases, with 11 bases between. The CDR3 runs 14 residues. Germline V lookup: CDR1 SEHNR, CDR2 FQNEAQ (reference sequence). DNA of the CDR3: TGTGCCAGCAGCTCTGGACAGAGGAATGAAAAACTGTTTTTT. It yields the protein CASSSGQRNEKLFF.

This chain links TRBV19 with TRBJ1-6, with 10 bases fitting TRBD1. V gave up 6 bases and J gave up 8 bases; unmatched junction bases: 13. CDR1 is LNHDA, CDR2 SQIVND, per germline (reference sequence). This CDR3 is built from 17 residues. DNA for the CDR3: TGTGCCAGTAGGAGACCGGACAGGGGGTACTCTGATTCACCCCTCCACTTT. Protein: CASRRPDRGYSDSPLHF.

The chain joins TRBV10-2 to TRBJ2-1, with D possibly being TRBD1 (6 bases). Between the trimmed V and J ends, which lost 4 bases and 1 base, there was a span of 17 bases. Germline V gives CDR1 WSHSY, CDR2 SAAADI. This CDR3 region has 17 residues. The CDR3 sequence is CASSVLRQRGSYNEQFF. CDR3 sequence (DNA): TGCGCCAGCAGTGTCCTACGACAGAGGGGGTCCTACAATGAGCAGTTCTTC.

V and J are TRBV6-5 and TRBJ1-1; weak D call: TRBD1 (6 bases). The CDR3 has 11 residues. Germline lookup yields CDR1 MNHEY and CDR2 SVGAGI. The CDR3 loop is CAARGGTEAFF. In DNA, the CDR3 is TGTGCGGCCAGGGGTGGCACTGAAGCTTTCTTT.

The rearrangement uses TRBV11-2 and TRBJ2-7; tentatively, D is TRBD2 (6 bases). Germline-derived CDR1 and CDR2 are SGHAT and FQNNGV. The CDR3 is made up of 14 amino acids. Trimming pared 3 bases from V and 2 bases from J, leaving 11 bases between. The CDR3 sequence: CASSFQRVAYEQYF. The CDR3, as DNA: TGTGCCAGCAGCTTCCAGCGGGTGGCCTACGAGCAGTACTTC.

V gene TRBV7-9 combines with J gene TRBJ2-7; 10 bases align to TRBD1. The CDR3 is 15 residues long. The ends lost 0 bases at V and 5 bases at J; junction bases unmatched: 4. Germline lookup yields CDR1 SEHNR and CDR2 FQNEAQ (reference sequence). CDR3 loop: CASSLAGQGPNEQYF. The CDR3 DNA is TGTGCCAGCAGCTTAGCGGGACAGGGGCCCAACGAGCAGTACTTC.

The chain combines TRBV19 with TRBJ1-6, with TRBD1 as a possible D gene (6 bases). The CDR3 runs 14 residues. The germline V and J ends were trimmed by 3 bases and 5 bases, with 8 bases remaining between them. Germline values: CDR1 LNHDA, CDR2 SQIVND (reference sequence). CDR3 in amino acids: CASSMGHDNSPLHF. CDR3 nucleotides: TGTGCCAGTAGTATGGGACATGATAATTCACCCCTCCACTTT.

The genes are TRBV29-1 and TRBJ2-7, with 13 bases lining up with TRBD2. The CDR3 sequence is 13 residues long. Germline-derived CDR1 and CDR2 are SQVTM and ANQGSEA. The junction had 3 bases not matched to a gene; V was cut back by 6 bases and J by 4 bases. The CDR3 region is CSVELAGGYEQYF. CDR3 nucleotides: TGCAGCGTAGAACTAGCGGGAGGGTACGAGCAGTACTTC.

The gene calls are TRBV7-9 and TRBJ1-3; D is perhaps TRBD1 (6 bases). Trimming left V 5 bases short and J 0 bases short, with 17 bases between. CDR1 SEHNR and CDR2 FQNEAQ come from the germline V gene (reference sequence). The CDR3 covers 17 residues. CDR3 protein: CASSKGDKKDSGNTIYF. The CDR3 nucleotides are TGTGCCAGCAGCAAGGGGGATAAGAAAGACTCTGGAAACACCATATATTTT.

The rearrangement joins TRBV11-3 to TRBJ2-1; 7 bases are a match to TRBD2. J gave up 6 bases and V 1 base, and 6 bases lay outside the gene matches. Germline CDR1 and CDR2: SGHNT and YENEEA. CDR3 length: 15 residues. CDR3 in amino acids: CASSLGGTSVNEQFF. The CDR3 coding sequence is TGTGCCAGCAGCTTAGGTGGCACTAGCGTCAATGAGCAGTTCTTC.

The J gene is TRBJ1-6, the V gene TRBV18; D is ambiguous. The CDR3 totals 16 residues. V was cut by 1 base and J by 0 bases, with 7 bases left in between. CDR1 is KGHSH, CDR2 LQKENI, per germline. CDR3 nucleotides: TGTGCCAGCTCACCACAGGCTTACTCCTATAATTCACCCCTCCACTTT. This translates into CASSPQAYSYNSPLHF.

This clone showed up just a few times. V usage is TRBV6-5 and J usage is TRBJ1-1; no reliable D call. Germline CDR1 MNHEY, CDR2 SVGAGI. This CDR3 comprises 13 residues. Trimming pared 7 bases from V and 1 base from J, leaving 10 bases between. For the CDR3, the DNA is TGTGCCAGCACCAAATTGGAGAACACTGAAGCTTTCTTT. Protein sequence: CASTKLENTEAFF.

This rearrangement joins TRBV5-1 to TRBJ2-7, with D perhaps assigned TRBD1 or TRBD2 (5 bases each). Trimming removed 3 bases at V and 4 bases at J, with 26 bases between. Germline CDR1 is SGHRS and CDR2 is YFSETQ. The CDR3 consists of 18 residues. The CDR3 nucleotides read TGCGCCAGCAGCTCGCGAACAGGATACGATGTCAGCGGATACGAGCAGTACTTC. Encoded protein: CASSSRTGYDVSGYEQYF.

The J gene is TRBJ1-1, the V gene TRBV20-1, with D uncertain. The CDR3 covers 13 residues. V was shortened by 3 bases and J by 5 bases, with 13 bases between the two germline ends. Germline CDR1 reads DFQATT; CDR2 reads SNEGSKA (reference sequence). The chain's CDR3 is CSASRQEGTEAFF. CDR3 nucleotide sequence: TGCAGTGCTAGTCGGCAGGAAGGGACTGAAGCTTTCTTT.

V gene TRBV18 combines with J gene TRBJ1-3; the D is unclear. Trimming shortened V by 2 bases and J by 2 bases, and 13 bases separated the two germline ends. Germline CDR1 KGHSH, CDR2 LQKENI. The CDR3 runs to 16 residues. The CDR3 nucleotides read TGTGCCAGCTCACCAAATGGAGGACCGACTGGAAACACCATATATTTT. Translating it yields CASSPNGGPTGNTIYF.

This clone was seen only a few times. J is TRBJ2-1 and V is TRBV7-3, with 7 bases identical to TRBD1. Germline CDR1 SGHTA, CDR2 FQGTGA. The CDR3 contains 15 residues. The trim removed 2 bases at V and 8 bases at J, leaving 9 bases unmatched. The CDR3 protein is CASSLDRDRVYEQFF. CDR3 bases: TGTGCCAGCAGCTTAGATCGGGACAGAGTGTATGAGCAGTTCTTC.

V and J are TRBV18 and TRBJ1-1; the match to TRBD1 covers 7 bases. Germline CDR1 and CDR2: KGHSH and LQKENI. Trimming took 3 bases from V and 4 from J; bases not matched to a gene: 2. The CDR3 consists of 13 residues. CDR3 DNA: TGTGCCAGCTCACCTCAGGGGGTCACTGAAGCTTTCTTT. Translation gives CASSPQGVTEAFF.